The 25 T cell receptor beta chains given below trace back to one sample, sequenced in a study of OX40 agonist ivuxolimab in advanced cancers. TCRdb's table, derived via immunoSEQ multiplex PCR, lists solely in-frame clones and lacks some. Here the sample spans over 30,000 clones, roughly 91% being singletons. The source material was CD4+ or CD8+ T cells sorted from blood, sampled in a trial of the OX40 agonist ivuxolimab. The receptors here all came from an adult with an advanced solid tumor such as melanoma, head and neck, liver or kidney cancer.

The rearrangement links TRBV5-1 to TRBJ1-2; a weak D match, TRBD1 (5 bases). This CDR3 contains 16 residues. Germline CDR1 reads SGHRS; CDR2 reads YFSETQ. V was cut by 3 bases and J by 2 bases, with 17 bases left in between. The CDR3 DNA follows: TGCGCCAGCAGCTGGGGGGGATTTAGGTCGAACTATGGCTACACCTTC. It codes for CASSWGGFRSNYGYTF.

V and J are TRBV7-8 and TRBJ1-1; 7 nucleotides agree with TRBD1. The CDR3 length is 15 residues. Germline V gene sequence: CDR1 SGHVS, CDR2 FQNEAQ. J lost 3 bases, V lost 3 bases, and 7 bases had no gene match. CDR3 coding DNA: TGTGCCAGCAGCTTCCCGGGACAGCCGTACACTGAAGCTTTCTTT. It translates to CASSFPGQPYTEAFF.

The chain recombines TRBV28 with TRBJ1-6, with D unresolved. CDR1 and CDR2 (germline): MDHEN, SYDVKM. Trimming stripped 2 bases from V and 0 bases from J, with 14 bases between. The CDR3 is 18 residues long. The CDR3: CASSLPDGLSSYNSPLHF. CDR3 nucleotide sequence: TGTGCCAGCAGTTTACCGGACGGTCTCAGCTCCTATAATTCACCCCTCCACTTT.

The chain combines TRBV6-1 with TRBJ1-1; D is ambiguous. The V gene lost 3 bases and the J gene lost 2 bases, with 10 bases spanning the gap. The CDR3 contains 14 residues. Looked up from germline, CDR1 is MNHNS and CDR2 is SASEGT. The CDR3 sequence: CASSESQFNTEAFF. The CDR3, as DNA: TGTGCCAGCAGTGAGTCCCAGTTCAACACTGAAGCTTTCTTT.

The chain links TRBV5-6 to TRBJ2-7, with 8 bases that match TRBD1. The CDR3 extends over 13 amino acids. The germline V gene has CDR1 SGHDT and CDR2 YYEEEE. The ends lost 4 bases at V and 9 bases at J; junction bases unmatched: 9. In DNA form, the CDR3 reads TGTGCCAGCAGCCTCGGACAGGGAATGGGGCAGTACTTC. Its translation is CASSLGQGMGQYF.

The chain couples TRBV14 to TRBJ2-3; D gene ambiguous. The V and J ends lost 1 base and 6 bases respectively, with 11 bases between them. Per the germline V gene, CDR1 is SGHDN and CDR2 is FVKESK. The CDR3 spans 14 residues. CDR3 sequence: CASSQVLRVDTQYF. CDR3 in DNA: TGTGCCAGCAGCCAAGTTCTCCGGGTTGATACGCAGTATTTT.

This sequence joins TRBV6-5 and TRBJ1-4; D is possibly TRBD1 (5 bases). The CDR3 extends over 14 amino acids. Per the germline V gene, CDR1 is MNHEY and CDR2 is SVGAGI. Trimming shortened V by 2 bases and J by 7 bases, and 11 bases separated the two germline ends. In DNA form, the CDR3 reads TGTGCCAGCAGTTACAGGGACTTCGGTGAAAAACTGTTTTTT. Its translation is CASSYRDFGEKLFF.

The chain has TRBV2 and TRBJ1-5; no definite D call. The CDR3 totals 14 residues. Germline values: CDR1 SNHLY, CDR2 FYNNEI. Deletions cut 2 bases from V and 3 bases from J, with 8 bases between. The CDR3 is CASSESRNNQPQHF. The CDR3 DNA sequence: TGTGCCAGCAGTGAAAGCAGGAACAATCAGCCCCAGCATTTT.

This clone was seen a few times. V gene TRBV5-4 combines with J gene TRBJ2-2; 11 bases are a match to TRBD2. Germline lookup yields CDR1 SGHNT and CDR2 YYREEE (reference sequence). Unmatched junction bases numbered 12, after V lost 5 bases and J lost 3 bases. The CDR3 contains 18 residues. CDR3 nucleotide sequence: TGTGCCAGCAGTTTAGGCGGGACTAGCGGTCCTCACACCGGGGAGCTGTTTTTT. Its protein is CASSLGGTSGPHTGELFF. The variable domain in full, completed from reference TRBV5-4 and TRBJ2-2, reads ETGVTQSPTHLIKTRGQQVTLRCSSQSGHNTVSWYQQALGQGPQFIFQYYREEENGRGNFPPRFSGLQFPNYSSELNVNALELDDSALYLCASSLGGTSGPHTGELFFGEGSRLTVL.

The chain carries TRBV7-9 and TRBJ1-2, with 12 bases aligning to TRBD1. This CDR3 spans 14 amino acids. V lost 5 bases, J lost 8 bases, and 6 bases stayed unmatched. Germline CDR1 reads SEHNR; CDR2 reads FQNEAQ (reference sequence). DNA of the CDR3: TGTGCCAGCAGCCCGGGACAGGGGGCGGAGGGCTACACCTTC. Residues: CASSPGQGAEGYTF.

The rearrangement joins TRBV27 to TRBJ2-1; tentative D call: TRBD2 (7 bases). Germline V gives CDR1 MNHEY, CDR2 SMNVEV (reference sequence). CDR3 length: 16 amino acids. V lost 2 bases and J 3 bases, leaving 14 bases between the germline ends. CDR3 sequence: CASSLTAGAGYNEQFF. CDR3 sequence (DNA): TGTGCCAGCAGTTTAACGGCGGGGGCCGGCTACAATGAGCAGTTCTTC.

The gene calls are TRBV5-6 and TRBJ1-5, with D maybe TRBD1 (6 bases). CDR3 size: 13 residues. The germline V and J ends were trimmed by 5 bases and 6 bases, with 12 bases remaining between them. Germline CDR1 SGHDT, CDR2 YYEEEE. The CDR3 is CASSYRAIQPQHF. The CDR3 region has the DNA TGTGCCAGCAGTTACAGGGCCATTCAGCCCCAGCATTTT.

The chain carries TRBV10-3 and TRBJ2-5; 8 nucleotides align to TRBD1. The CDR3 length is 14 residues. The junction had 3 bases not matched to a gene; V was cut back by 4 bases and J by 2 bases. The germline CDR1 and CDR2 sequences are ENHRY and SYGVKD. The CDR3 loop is CAISAGQGQETQYF. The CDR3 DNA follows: TGTGCCATCAGTGCCGGACAGGGACAAGAGACCCAGTACTTC.

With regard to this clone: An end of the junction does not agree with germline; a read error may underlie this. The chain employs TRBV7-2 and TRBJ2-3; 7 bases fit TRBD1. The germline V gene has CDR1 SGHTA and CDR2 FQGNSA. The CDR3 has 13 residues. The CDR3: CASSLVGGRGYDF. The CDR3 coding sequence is TGTGCCAGCAGCTTAGTTGGGGGCAGGGGGTACGATTTT.

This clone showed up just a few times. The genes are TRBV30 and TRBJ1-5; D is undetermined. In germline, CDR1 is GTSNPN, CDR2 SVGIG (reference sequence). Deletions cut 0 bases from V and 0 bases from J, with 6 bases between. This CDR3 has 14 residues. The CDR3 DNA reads TGTGCCTGGAGTGTACAGTATAGCAATCAGCCCCAGCATTTT. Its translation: CAWSVQYSNQPQHF.

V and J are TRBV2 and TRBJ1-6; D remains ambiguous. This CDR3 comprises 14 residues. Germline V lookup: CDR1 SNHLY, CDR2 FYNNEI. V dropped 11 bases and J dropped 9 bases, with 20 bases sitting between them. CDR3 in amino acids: CAGSPRQFGSPLHF. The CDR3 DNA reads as TGTGCCGGGTCCCCACGACAATTCGGTTCACCCCTCCACTTT. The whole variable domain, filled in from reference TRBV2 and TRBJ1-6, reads EPEVTQTPSHQVTQMGQEVILRCVPISNHLYFYWYRQILGQKVEFLVSFYNNEISEKSEIFDDQFSVERPDGSNFTLKIRSTKLEDSAMYFCAGSPRQFGSPLHFGNGTRLTVT.

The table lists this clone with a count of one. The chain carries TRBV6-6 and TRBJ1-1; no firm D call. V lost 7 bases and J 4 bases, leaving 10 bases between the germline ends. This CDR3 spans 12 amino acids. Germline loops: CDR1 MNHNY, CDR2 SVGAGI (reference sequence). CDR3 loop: CASTQVTTEAFF. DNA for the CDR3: TGTGCCAGCACTCAGGTTACCACTGAAGCTTTCTTT.

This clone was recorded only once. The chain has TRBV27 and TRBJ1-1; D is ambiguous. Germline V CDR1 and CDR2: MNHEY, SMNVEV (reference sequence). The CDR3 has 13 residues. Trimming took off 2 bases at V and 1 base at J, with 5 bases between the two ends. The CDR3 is CASSLTWNTEAFF. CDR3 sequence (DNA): TGTGCCAGCAGTTTAACTTGGAACACTGAAGCTTTCTTT.

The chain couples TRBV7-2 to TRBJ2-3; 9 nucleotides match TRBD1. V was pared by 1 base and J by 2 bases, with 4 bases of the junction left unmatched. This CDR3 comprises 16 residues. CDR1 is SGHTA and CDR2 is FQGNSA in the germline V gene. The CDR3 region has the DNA TGTGCCAGCAGCTTAGGGACAGGGGTTTACACAGATACGCAGTATTTT. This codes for CASSLGTGVYTDTQYF. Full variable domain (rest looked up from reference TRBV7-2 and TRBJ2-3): GAGVSQSPSNKVTEKGKDVELRCDPISGHTALYWYRQSLGQGLEFLIYFQGNSAPDKSGLPSDRFSAERTGGSVSTLTIQRTQQEDSAVYLCASSLGTGVYTDTQYFGPGTRLTVL.

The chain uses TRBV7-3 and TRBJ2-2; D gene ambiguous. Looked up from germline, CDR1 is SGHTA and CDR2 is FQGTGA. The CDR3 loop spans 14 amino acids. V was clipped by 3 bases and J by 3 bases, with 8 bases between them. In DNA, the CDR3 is TGTGCCAGCAGCTTTAATCGGGACACCGGGGAGCTGTTTTTT. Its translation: CASSFNRDTGELFF.

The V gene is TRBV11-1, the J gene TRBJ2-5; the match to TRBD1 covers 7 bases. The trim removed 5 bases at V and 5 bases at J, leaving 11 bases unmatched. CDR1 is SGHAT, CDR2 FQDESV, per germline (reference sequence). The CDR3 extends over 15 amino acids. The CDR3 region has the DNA TGTGCCAGCAGCCCCCGACAGGGTACCTGGGAGACCCAGTACTTC. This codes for CASSPRQGTWETQYF.

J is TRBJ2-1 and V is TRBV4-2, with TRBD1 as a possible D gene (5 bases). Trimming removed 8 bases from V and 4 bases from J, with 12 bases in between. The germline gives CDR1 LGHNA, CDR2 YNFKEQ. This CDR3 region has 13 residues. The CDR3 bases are TGTGCCAGCCAGCAGGGTAATTACAATGAGCAGTTCTTC. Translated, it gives CASQQGNYNEQFF.

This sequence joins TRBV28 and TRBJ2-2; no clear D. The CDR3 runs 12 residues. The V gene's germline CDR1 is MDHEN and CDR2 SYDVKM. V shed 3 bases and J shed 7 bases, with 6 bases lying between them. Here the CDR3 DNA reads TGTGCCAGCAGTTTGAACGGCGGGGAGCTGTTTTTT. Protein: CASSLNGGELFF.

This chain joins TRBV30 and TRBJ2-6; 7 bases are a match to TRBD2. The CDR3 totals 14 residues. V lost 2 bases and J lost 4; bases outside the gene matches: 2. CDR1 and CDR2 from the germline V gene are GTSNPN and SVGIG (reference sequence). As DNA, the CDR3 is TGTGCCTGGAGTCGGGACTACGGGGCCAACGTCCTGACTTTC. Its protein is CAWSRDYGANVLTF.

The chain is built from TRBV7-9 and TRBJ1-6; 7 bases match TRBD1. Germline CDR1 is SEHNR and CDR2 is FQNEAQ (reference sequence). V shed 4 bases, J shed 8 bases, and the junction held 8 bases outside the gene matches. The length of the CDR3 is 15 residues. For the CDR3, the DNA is TGTGCCAGCAGCTCGACCGGGACAGCCTATTCACCCCTCCACTTT. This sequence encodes CASSSTGTAYSPLHF.